Reported below is one T cell receptor (beta chain). Its antigen remains unidentified. The unexposed donors gave CD4+ T cells in about 2011-2019, prior to COVID-19. Isolation of CD4+ T cells took place after around 11 days in culture. This specimen comes from a study of CD4 T cells in relation to SARS-CoV-2 and coronaviruses. Assay used: immunoSEQ multiplex PCR; TCRdb lists only in-frame clones, some missing. The data contain just under 20,000 clones, just under 75% of them seen just once; the ten biggest clones take up roughly 20%. This TCR came from a human donor in good health. Sequences were obtained from CD4+ T cells from PBMCs, cultured in vitro.

The CDR3: CASLTGAWETQYF. The DNA for the CDR3 is TGTGCCTCCCTGACAGGGGCATGGGAGACCCAGTACTTC. J is TRBJ2-5 and V is TRBV30; 8 positions agree with TRBD1. CDR3 size: 13 residues. The V and J ends lost 7 bases and 5 bases, in that order; junction bases with no gene match: 9. CDR1 is GTSNPN and CDR2 is SVGIG in the germline V gene (reference sequence).